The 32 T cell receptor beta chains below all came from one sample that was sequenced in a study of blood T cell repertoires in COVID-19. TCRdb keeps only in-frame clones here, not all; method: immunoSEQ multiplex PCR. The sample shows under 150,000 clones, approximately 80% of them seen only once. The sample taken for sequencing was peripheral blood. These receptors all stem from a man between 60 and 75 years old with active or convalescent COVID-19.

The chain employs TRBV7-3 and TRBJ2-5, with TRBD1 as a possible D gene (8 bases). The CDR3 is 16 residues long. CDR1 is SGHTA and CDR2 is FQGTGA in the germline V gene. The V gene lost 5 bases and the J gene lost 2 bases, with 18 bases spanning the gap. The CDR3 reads CASSLRTGRGQETQYF. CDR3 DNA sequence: TGTGCCAGCAGCCTAAGGACAGGGAGGGGACAAGAGACCCAGTACTTC.

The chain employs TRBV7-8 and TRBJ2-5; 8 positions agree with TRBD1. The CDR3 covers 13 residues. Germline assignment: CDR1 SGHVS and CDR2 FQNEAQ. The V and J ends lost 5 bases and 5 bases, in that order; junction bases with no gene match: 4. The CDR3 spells CASSQGAGETQYF. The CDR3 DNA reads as TGTGCCAGCAGCCAGGGGGCGGGGGAGACCCAGTACTTC.

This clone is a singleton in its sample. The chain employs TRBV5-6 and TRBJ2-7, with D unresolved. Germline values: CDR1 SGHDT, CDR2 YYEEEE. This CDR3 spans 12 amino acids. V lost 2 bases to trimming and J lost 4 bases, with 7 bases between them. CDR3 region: CASSFGSYEQYF. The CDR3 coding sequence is TGTGCCAGCAGCTTCGGTTCATACGAGCAGTACTTC.

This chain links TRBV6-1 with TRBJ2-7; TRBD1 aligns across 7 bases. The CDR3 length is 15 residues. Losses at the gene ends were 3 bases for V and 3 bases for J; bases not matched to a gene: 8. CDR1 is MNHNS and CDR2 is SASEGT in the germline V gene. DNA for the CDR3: TGTGCCAGCAGTGATCGCAGGTCAGGGGGCTACGAGCAGTACTTC. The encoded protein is CASSDRRSGGYEQYF.

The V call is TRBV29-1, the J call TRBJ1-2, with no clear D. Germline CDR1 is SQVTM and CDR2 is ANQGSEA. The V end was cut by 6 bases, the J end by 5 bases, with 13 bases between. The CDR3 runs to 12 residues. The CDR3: CSVPVTLYGYTF. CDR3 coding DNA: TGCAGCGTCCCCGTGACTCTTTATGGCTACACCTTC.

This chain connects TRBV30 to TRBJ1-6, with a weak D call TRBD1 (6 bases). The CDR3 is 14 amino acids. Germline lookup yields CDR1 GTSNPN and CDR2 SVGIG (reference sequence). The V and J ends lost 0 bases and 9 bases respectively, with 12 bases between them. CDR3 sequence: CAWSVSRGASPLHF. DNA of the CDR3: TGTGCCTGGAGTGTATCCCGGGGGGCTTCACCCCTCCACTTT.

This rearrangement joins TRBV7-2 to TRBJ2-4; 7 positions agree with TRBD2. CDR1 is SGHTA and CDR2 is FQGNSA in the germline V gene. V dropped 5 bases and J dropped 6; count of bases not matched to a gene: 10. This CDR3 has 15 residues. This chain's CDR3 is CASSPREGGRNIQYF. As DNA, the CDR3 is TGTGCCAGCAGCCCCAGGGAGGGCGGGAGAAACATTCAGTACTTC.

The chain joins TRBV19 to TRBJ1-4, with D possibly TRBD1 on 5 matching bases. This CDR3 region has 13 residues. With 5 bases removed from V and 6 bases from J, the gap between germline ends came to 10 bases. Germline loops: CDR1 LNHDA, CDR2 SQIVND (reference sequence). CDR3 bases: TGTGCCAGTAGTTCCCGCAGGGATGAAAAACTGTTTTTT. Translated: CASSSRRDEKLFF.

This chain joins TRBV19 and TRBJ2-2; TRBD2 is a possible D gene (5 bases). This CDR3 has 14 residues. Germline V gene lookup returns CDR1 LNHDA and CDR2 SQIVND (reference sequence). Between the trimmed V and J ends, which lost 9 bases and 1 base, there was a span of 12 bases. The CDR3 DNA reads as TGTGCCAGCTGCCCCGGGATGAACACCGGGGAGCTGTTTTTT. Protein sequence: CASCPGMNTGELFF.

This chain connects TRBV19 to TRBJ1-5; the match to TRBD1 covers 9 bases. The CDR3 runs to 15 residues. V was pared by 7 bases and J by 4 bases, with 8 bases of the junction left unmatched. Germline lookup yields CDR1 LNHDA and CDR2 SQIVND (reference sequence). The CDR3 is CASKGGQGWNQPQHF. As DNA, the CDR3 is TGTGCCAGTAAGGGTGGACAGGGGTGGAATCAGCCCCAGCATTTT.

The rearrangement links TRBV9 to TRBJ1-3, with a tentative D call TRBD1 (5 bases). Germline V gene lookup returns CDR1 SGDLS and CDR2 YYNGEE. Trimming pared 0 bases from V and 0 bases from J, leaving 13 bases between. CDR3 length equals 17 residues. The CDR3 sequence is CASSVVGTALSGNTIYF. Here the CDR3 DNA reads TGTGCCAGCAGCGTAGTGGGGACTGCTCTCTCTGGAAACACCATATATTTT.

CDR3 region: CSVEVGRRTPYGYTF. DNA of the CDR3: TGCAGCGTTGAAGTAGGGCGGAGGACCCCTTATGGCTACACCTTC. The gene calls are TRBV29-1 and TRBJ1-2; no clear D gene. V was trimmed by 1 base and J by 5 bases, leaving 17 bases between them. CDR1 and CDR2 (germline): SQVTM, ANQGSEA. This CDR3 has 15 amino acids. The full variable domain, its missing parts supplied by reference TRBV29-1 and TRBJ1-2, is SAVISQKPSRDICQRGTSLTIQCQVDSQVTMMFWYRQQPGQSLTLIATANQGSEATYESGFVIDKFPISRPNLTFSTLTVSNMSPEDSSIYLCSVEVGRRTPYGYTFGSGTRLTVV.

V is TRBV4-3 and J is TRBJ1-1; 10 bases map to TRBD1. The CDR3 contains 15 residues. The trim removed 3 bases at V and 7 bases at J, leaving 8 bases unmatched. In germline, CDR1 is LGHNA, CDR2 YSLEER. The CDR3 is CASSQRTGGIGEAFF. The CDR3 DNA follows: TGCGCCAGCAGCCAGCGGACAGGGGGAATCGGTGAAGCTTTCTTT.

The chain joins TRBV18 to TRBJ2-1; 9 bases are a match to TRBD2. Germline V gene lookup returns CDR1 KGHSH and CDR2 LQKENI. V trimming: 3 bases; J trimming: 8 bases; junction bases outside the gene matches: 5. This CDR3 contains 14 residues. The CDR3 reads CASSPGTSIYEQFF. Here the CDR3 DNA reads TGTGCCAGCTCACCGGGGACTAGCATCTATGAGCAGTTCTTC.

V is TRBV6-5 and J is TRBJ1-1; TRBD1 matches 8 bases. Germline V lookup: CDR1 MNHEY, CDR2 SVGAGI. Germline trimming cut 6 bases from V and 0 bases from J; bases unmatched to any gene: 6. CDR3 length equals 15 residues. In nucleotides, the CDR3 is TGTGCCAGCAGCCGACAGGGGCTCATGAACACTGAAGCTTTCTTT. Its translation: CASSRQGLMNTEAFF.

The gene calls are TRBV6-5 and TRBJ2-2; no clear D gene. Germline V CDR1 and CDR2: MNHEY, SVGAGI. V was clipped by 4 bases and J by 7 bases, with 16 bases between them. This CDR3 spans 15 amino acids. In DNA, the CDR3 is TGTGCCAGCAGTTTGAGAGGATACGAAAACGGGGAGCTGTTTTTT. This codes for CASSLRGYENGELFF.

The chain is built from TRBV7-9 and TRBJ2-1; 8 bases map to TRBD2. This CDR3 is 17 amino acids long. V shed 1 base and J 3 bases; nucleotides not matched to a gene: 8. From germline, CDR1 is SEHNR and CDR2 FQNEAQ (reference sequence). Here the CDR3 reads CASSLGAGSGNYNEQFF. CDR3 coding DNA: TGTGCCAGCAGCTTAGGGGCCGGTAGCGGGAACTACAATGAGCAGTTCTTC.

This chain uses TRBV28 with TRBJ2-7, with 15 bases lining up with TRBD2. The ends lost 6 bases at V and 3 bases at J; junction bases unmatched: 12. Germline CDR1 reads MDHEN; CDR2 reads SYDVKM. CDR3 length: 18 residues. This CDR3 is CASSSSGLAGGLFYEQYF. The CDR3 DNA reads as TGTGCCAGCAGCTCCAGTGGACTAGCGGGAGGGTTATTCTACGAGCAGTACTTC.

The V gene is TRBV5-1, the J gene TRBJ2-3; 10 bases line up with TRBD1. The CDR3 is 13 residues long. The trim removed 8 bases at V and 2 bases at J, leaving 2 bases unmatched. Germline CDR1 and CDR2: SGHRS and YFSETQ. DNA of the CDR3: TGCGCCAGTGGGACAGGGGACACAGATACGCAGTATTTT. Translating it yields CASGTGDTDTQYF.

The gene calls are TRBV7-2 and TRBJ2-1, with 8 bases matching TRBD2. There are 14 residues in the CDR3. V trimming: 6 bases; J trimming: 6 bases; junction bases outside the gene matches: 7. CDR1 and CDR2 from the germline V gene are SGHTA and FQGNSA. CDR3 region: CASRFSGMVNEQFF. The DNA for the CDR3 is TGTGCCAGCAGATTTAGCGGGATGGTCAATGAGCAGTTCTTC.

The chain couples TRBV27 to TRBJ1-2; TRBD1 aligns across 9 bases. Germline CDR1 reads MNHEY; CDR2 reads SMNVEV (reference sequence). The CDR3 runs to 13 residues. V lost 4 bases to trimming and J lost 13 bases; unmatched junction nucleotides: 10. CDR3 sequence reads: CASSSPGTGRCTF. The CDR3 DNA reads TGTGCCAGCAGTTCCCCCGGGACAGGGAGGTGCACCTTC.

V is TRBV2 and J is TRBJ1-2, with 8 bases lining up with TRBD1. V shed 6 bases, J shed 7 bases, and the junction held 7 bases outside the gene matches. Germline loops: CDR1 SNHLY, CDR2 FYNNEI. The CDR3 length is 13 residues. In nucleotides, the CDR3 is TGTGCCAGCAGGGAGGACAGGGAGGGTGGCTACACCTTC. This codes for CASREDREGGYTF. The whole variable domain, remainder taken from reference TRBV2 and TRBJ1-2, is EPEVTQTPSHQVTQMGQEVILRCVPISNHLYFYWYRQILGQKVEFLVSFYNNEISEKSEIFDDQFSVERPDGSNFTLKIRSTKLEDSAMYFCASREDREGGYTFGSGTRLTVV.

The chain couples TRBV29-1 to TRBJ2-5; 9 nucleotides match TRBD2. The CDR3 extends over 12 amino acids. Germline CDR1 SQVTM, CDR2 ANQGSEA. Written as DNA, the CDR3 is TGCGGCGGGGGGGGGCCAGGAGAGACCCAGTACTTC. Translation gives CGGGGPGETQYF.

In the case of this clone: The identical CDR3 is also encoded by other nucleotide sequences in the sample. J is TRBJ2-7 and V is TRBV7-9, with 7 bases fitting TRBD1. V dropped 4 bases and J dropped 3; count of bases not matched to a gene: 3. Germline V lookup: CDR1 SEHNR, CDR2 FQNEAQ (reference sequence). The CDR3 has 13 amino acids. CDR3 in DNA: TGTGCCAGCAGCTCCAGGGGGAGCTACGAGCAGTACTTC. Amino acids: CASSSRGSYEQYF.

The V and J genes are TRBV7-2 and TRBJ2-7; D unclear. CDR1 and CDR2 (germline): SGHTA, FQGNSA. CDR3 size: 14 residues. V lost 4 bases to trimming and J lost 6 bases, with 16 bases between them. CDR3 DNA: TGTGCCAGCAGCTCAGACGGCGAGGAACCCGAGCAGTACTTC. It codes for CASSSDGEEPEQYF.

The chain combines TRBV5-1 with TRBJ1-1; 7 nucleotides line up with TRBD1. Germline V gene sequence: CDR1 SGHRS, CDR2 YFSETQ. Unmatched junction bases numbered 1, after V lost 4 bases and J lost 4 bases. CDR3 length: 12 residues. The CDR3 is CASSDRATEAFF. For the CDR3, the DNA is TGCGCCAGCAGCGACAGGGCCACTGAAGCTTTCTTT.

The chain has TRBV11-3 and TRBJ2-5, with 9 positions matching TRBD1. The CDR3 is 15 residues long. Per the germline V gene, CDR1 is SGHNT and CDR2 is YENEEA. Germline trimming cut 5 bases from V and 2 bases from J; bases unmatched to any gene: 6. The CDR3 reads CASSPGTGSQETQYF. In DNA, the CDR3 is TGTGCCAGCAGCCCAGGGACAGGGTCTCAAGAGACCCAGTACTTC.

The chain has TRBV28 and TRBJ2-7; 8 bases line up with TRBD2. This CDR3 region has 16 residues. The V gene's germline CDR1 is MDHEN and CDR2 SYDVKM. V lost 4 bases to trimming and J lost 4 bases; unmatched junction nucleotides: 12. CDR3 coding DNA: TGTGCCAGCAGTTGGGCCCCAGCGGGAGCAGGATACGAGCAGTACTTC. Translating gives CASSWAPAGAGYEQYF.

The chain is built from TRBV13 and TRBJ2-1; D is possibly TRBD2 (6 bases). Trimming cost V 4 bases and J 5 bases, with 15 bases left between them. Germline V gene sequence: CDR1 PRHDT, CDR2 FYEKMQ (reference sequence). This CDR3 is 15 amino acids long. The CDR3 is CASSSPAGGHNEQFF. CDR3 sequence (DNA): TGTGCCAGCAGCTCCCCAGCGGGTGGGCACAATGAGCAGTTCTTC.

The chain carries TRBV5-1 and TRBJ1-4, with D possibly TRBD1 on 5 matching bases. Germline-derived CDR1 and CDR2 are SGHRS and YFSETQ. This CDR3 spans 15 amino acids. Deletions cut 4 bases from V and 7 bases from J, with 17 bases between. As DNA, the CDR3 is TGCGCCAGCAGCGACGTGACAGACGGGGGTGAAAAACTGTTTTTT. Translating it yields CASSDVTDGGEKLFF.

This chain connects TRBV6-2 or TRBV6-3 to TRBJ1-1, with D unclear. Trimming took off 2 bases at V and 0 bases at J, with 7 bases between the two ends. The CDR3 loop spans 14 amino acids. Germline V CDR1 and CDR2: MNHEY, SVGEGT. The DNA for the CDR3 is TGTGCCAGCAGTTACGGGCTCATGAACACTGAAGCTTTCTTT. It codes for CASSYGLMNTEAFF.

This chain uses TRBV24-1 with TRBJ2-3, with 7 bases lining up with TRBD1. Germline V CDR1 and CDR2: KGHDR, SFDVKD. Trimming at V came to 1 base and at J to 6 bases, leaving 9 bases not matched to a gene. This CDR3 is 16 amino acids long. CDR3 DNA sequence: TGTGCCACCAGTGATTTAGGTCAGGGGGTTGGGGATACGCAGTATTTT. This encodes CATSDLGQGVGDTQYF.